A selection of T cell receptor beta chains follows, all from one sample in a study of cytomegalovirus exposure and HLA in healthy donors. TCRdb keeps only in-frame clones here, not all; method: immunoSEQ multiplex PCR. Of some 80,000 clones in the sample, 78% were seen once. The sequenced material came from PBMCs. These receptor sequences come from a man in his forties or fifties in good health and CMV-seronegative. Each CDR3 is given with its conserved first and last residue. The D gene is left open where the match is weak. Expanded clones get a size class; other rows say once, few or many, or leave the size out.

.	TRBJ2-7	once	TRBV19	TGTGCCAGTAGTATATCCTTTGACAGGACTGGGCTCCAGTACTTC	CASSISFDRTGLQYF
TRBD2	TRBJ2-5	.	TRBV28	TGTGCCAGCAACCCGGGACTAGCGGGAGGAACAGAGACCCAGTACTTC	CASNPGLAGGTETQYF
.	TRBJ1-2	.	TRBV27	TGTGCCAGCAGTTTACAGAGGGCGGATGGCTACACCTTC	CASSLQRADGYTF
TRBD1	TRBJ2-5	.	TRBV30	TGTGCCTGGAGTATTCGACAGGGGCGAGAGACCCAGTACTTC	CAWSIRQGRETQYF
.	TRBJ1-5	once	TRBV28	TGTGCCAGCTTATCCGGCGGAAATCAGCCCCAGCATTTT	CASLSGGNQPQHF
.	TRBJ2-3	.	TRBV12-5	TGTGCTAGTGGTTTGGCCTCCCTAGTTTCCACAGATACGCAGTATTTT	CASGLASLVSTDTQYF
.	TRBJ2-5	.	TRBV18	TGTGCCAGCTCACCACAGACAGTCCAAGAGACCCAGTACTTC	CASSPQTVQETQYF
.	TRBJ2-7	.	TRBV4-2	TGTGCCAGCAGCCAAGATGAATCCAGGGTCTACGAGCAGTACTTC	CASSQDESRVYEQYF
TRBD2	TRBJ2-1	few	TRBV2	TGTGCCAGCAGTGAGCAACTAGCGGAGCAGTTCTTC	CASSEQLAEQFF
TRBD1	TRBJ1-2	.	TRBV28	TGTGCCAGCAGGTTCAACAGGGGGCCGTACTATGGCTACACCTTC	CASRFNRGPYYGYTF
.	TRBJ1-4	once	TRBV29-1	TGCAGCGCCGTCGCGGATACTCCTGAAAAACTGTTTTTT	CSAVADTPEKLFF
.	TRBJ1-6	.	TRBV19	TGTGCCAGTAGACACGCTCGACAGCTACAGGAGGGGTCACCCCTCCACTTT	CASRHARQLQEGSPLHF
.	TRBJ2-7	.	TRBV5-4	TGTGCCAGCAGCTTGGGGCGACAGGAGACCTACGAGCAGTACTTC	CASSLGRQETYEQYF
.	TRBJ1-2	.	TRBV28	TGTGCCAGCAGTACCCAACAGGGTAACTATGGCTACACCTTC	CASSTQQGNYGYTF
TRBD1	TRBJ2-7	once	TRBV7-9	TGTGCCAGCAGCCTGGGACAGGTGAACTCCTACGAGCAGTACTTC	CASSLGQVNSYEQYF
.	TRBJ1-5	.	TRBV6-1	TGTGCCAGCAGTGATCAGGGCTATAGCAATCAGCCCCAGCATTTT	CASSDQGYSNQPQHF
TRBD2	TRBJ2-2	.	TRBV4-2	TGTGCCAGCAGCCGAGCGGGAGGGGGGGGCGGGGAGCTGTTTTTT	CASSRAGGGGGELFF
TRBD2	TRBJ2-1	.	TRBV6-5	TGTGCCAGCAGTCCACTAGCGGAAACCGTAAGTGAGCAGTTCTTC	CASSPLAETVSEQFF
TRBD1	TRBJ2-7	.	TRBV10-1	TGCGCCAGCATCGCTACTAAATTGATCCGGGGACAGGGGGCCCGCGAGCAGTACTTC	CASIATKLIRGQGAREQYF
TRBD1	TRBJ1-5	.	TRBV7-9	TGTGCCAGCAGCCCGGGACAGGGCAACAATCAGCCCCAGCATTTT	CASSPGQGNNQPQHF
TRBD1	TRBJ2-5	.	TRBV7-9	TGTGCCAGCAGCTCCGGGGACAGGGAGAAGGAGACCCAGTACTTC	CASSSGDREKETQYF
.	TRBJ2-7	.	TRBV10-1	TGCGCCAGCAGTGTTTCCGGAGCCGGGAACTACGAGCAGTACTTC	CASSVSGAGNYEQYF
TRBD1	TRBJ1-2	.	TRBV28	TGTGCCAGCAGTTTACAGGGGGCCGAAGGCTACACCTTC	CASSLQGAEGYTF
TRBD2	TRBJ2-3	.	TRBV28	TGTGCCAGCAGTTTACTAGCGGGAGAATACACGCAGTATTTT	CASSLLAGEYTQYF
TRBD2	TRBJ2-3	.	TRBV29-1	TGCAGCGGCAAGGACACGGGAGGGTCCACAGATACGCAGTATTTT	CSGKDTGGSTDTQYF
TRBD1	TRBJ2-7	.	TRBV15	TGTGCCACCAGCAGAGAAACAGGGGGGTCCTACGAGCAGTACTTC	CATSRETGGSYEQYF
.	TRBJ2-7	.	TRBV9	TGTGCCAGCAGCGAGTCAGGTGGCAGGGAAATCTCCTACGAGCAGTACTTC	CASSESGGREISYEQYF